Below are 19 T cell receptor beta chains sequenced from a single sample in a study of shared clonotypes between healthy human individuals. TCRdb's table, derived via immunoSEQ multiplex PCR, lists solely in-frame clones and lacks some. The sample lists more than 2,000,000 clones, about 92% occurring once. Sample: naive CD4+ T cells from PBMCs. Subset reported: CD45RA+ positively selected. Receptor source: a man younger than 30 in good health. Some clones in this sample may be carry-over from other donors' samples.

The V call is TRBV4-3, the J call TRBJ1-5; D is undetermined. Trimming pared 0 bases from V and 2 bases from J, leaving 17 bases between. CDR3 length: 18 amino acids. Germline V lookup: CDR1 LGHNA, CDR2 YSLEER. The CDR3 region is CASSQEASAGGGNQPQHF. CDR3 DNA: TGCGCCAGCAGCCAAGAAGCGTCGGCAGGTGGTGGCAATCAGCCCCAGCATTTT.

This CDR3 is CASSLRRPNEKLFF. DNA for the CDR3: TGTGCCAGCAGTTTAAGGCGCCCTAATGAAAAACTGTTTTTT. J is TRBJ1-4 and V is TRBV28; the D is unclear. The V end was cut by 2 bases, the J end by 3 bases, with 7 bases between. CDR3 length equals 14 residues. The germline gives CDR1 MDHEN, CDR2 SYDVKM.

This chain links TRBV5-1 with TRBJ2-1; 15 bases line up with TRBD2. The CDR3 is made up of 20 amino acids. Germline loops: CDR1 SGHRS, CDR2 YFSETQ. V was pared by 2 bases and J by 0 bases, with 9 bases of the junction left unmatched. In DNA, the CDR3 is TGCGCCAGCAGCTTTGCTCCGGGACTAGCGGGGGGAAGCTCCTACAATGAGCAGTTCTTC. Translated, it gives CASSFAPGLAGGSSYNEQFF. Full variable domain (missing parts from reference TRBV5-1 and TRBJ2-1): KAGVTQTPRYLIKTRGQQVTLSCSPISGHRSVSWYQQTPGQGLQFLFEYFSETQRNKGNFPGRFSGRQFSNSRSEMNVSTLELGDSALYLCASSFAPGLAGGSSYNEQFFGPGTRLTVL.

The rearrangement links TRBV7-7 to TRBJ1-4, with a possible D match to TRBD1 (6 bases). V was cut by 6 bases and J by 5 bases, with 10 bases left in between. This CDR3 is 13 amino acids long. Germline V gene lookup returns CDR1 SSHAT and CDR2 FNYEAQ (reference sequence). CDR3 sequence: CASSSTGNEKLFF. The CDR3 DNA reads TGTGCCAGCAGTTCGACAGGAAATGAAAAACTGTTTTTT.

The V and J genes are TRBV19 and TRBJ1-6, with a tentative D call TRBD1 (6 bases). CDR1 and CDR2 (germline): LNHDA, SQIVND (reference sequence). Trimming took off 7 bases at V and 6 bases at J, with 16 bases between the two ends. The CDR3 spans 15 residues. The CDR3 region has the DNA TGTGCCAGTAAAAAGCCAGGGGATCCTAATTCACCCCTCCACTTT. Translation: CASKKPGDPNSPLHF. Looking up the rest from reference TRBV19 and TRBJ1-6 gives the full variable domain: DGGITQSPKYLFRKEGQNVTLSCEQNLNHDAMYWYRQDPGQGLRLIYYSQIVNDFQKGDIAEGYSVSREKKESFPLTVTSAQKNPTAFYLCASKKPGDPNSPLHFGNGTRLTVT.

The chain couples TRBV28 to TRBJ1-2, with D possibly being TRBD1 (5 bases). Germline loops: CDR1 MDHEN, CDR2 SYDVKM. V was trimmed by 6 bases and J by 5 bases, leaving 19 bases between them. The CDR3 runs 15 residues. The CDR3: CASRRGIRRLYGYTF. The DNA of the CDR3 is TGTGCCAGCAGGCGGGGGATCAGACGGTTATATGGCTACACCTTC.

On this clone: The identical CDR3 is also encoded by other nucleotide sequences in the sample. V and J are TRBV5-1 and TRBJ1-3; no clear D. V was cut by 0 bases and J by 4 bases, with 5 bases left in between. This CDR3 is 13 amino acids long. CDR1 and CDR2 (germline): SGHRS, YFSETQ. The DNA for the CDR3 is TGCGCCAGCAGCTTGGGGACCGGAAACACCATATATTTT. Its protein is CASSLGTGNTIYF. The full variable domain, in which reference TRBV5-1 and TRBJ1-3 provide the parts outside the CDR3, is KAGVTQTPRYLIKTRGQQVTLSCSPISGHRSVSWYQQTPGQGLQFLFEYFSETQRNKGNFPGRFSGRQFSNSRSEMNVSTLELGDSALYLCASSLGTGNTIYFGEGSWLTVV.

The CDR3, as DNA: TGTGCCAGCAGTCGGACCCTGAACACTGAAGCTTTCTTT. Its protein product is CASSRTLNTEAFF. The J gene is TRBJ1-1, the V gene TRBV6-5; D is uncertain. Deletions cut 5 bases from V and 0 bases from J, with 7 bases between. The CDR3 consists of 13 residues. CDR1 MNHEY and CDR2 SVGAGI come from the germline V gene.

The chain couples TRBV7-2 to TRBJ2-5, with a possible D match to TRBD2 (5 bases). The CDR3 is made up of 14 amino acids. Germline V lookup: CDR1 SGHTA, CDR2 FQGNSA. Between the trimmed V and J ends, which lost 8 bases and 5 bases, there was a span of 18 bases. In DNA form, the CDR3 reads TGTGCCAGCGGATCGTTCCGGGGTTGGGAGACCCAGTACTTC. Amino acids: CASGSFRGWETQYF.

The V gene is TRBV15, the J gene TRBJ2-7; D may be TRBD2 (5 bases). This CDR3 is built from 17 residues. With 0 bases removed from V and 1 base from J, the gap between germline ends came to 16 bases. Germline CDR1 LNHNV, CDR2 YYDKDF (reference sequence). The CDR3 DNA is TGTGCCACCAGCAGAGACTGGGCGGCGGGTTTGTCCTACGAGCAGTACTTC. Encoded protein: CATSRDWAAGLSYEQYF.

The chain is built from TRBV19 and TRBJ2-1, with 7 bases fitting TRBD2. Germline values: CDR1 LNHDA, CDR2 SQIVND (reference sequence). V trimming: 3 bases; J trimming: 0 bases; junction bases outside the gene matches: 5. The CDR3 is 16 residues long. For the CDR3, the DNA is TGTGCCAGTAGTATTTTGGGGGGGAGCTCCTACAATGAGCAGTTCTTC. Amino acids: CASSILGGSSYNEQFF.

For the CDR3, the DNA is TGTGCCAGCAGTGAATCGACAGGCACAGATACGCAGTATTTT. Protein sequence: CASSESTGTDTQYF. The chain employs TRBV25-1 and TRBJ2-3; D may be TRBD1 (5 bases). The germline CDR1 and CDR2 sequences are MGHDK and SYGVNS. V was cut by 1 base and J by 1 base, with 6 bases left in between. CDR3 size: 14 residues. The variable domain in full, with the rest retrieved from reference TRBV25-1 and TRBJ2-3, is EADIYQTPRYLVIGTGKKITLECSQTMGHDKMYWYQQDPGMELHLIHYSYGVNSTEKGDLSSESTVSRIRTEHFPLTLESARPSHTSQYLCASSESTGTDTQYFGPGTRLTVL.

Details on this clone: Other DNA sequences in the same sample also yield this CDR3. The chain is built from TRBV9 and TRBJ2-3, with D possibly being TRBD1 or TRBD2 (5 bases each). The CDR3 sequence is 13 residues long. Germline loops: CDR1 SGDLS, CDR2 YYNGEE. V lost 0 bases, J lost 3 bases, and 5 bases lay in between. CDR3: CASSVGGTDTQYF. The CDR3 bases are TGTGCCAGCAGCGTAGGGGGGACAGATACGCAGTATTTT.

Concerning this clone: This sample includes further DNA sequences coding for the same CDR3. The chain combines TRBV9 with TRBJ2-1; 9 nucleotides line up with TRBD2. CDR3 length equals 14 residues. Germline-derived CDR1 and CDR2 are SGDLS and YYNGEE. J gave up 6 bases and V 6 bases, and 7 bases lay outside the gene matches. In nucleotides, the CDR3 is TGTGCCAGCACACCGACTAGCGGTTCCAATGAGCAGTTCTTC. This encodes CASTPTSGSNEQFF.

The rearrangement joins TRBV11-2 to TRBJ2-3; 7 bases line up with TRBD2. V was pared by 2 bases and J by 0 bases, with 8 bases of the junction left unmatched. Germline V gene lookup returns CDR1 SGHAT and CDR2 FQNNGV. The CDR3 runs to 17 residues. As DNA, the CDR3 is TGTGCCAGCAGCTTATCCTTAGCGGGTGCTAGCACAGATACGCAGTATTTT. It encodes CASSLSLAGASTDTQYF. Together with reference TRBV11-2 and TRBJ2-3, the CDR3 gives the full variable domain: EAGVAQSPRYKIIEKRQSVAFWCNPISGHATLYWYQQILGQGPKLLIQFQNNGVVDDSQLPKDRFSAERLKGVDSTLKIQPAKLEDSAVYLCASSLSLAGASTDTQYFGPGTRLTVL.

This chain joins TRBV5-1 and TRBJ2-4; 8 nucleotides line up with TRBD1. The CDR3 length is 13 residues. CDR1 SGHRS and CDR2 YFSETQ come from the germline V gene. Trimming cost V 5 bases and J 8 bases; bases outside gene matches: 6. The CDR3 protein is CASRPGGRDIQYF. CDR3 bases: TGCGCCAGCAGACCAGGGGGCCGGGACATTCAGTACTTC.

J is TRBJ1-2 and V is TRBV10-3; 7 nucleotides align to TRBD1. This CDR3 has 16 residues. Looked up from germline, CDR1 is ENHRY and CDR2 is SYGVKD. Trimming removed 2 bases from V and 2 bases from J; junction bases left unmatched: 8. For the CDR3, the DNA is TGTGCCATCAGTGAGGAACGGGACAGATACAACTATGGCTACACCTTC. As protein: CAISEERDRYNYGYTF.

This chain uses TRBV7-9 with TRBJ2-2, with 7 bases fitting TRBD1. Germline CDR1 SEHNR, CDR2 FQNEAQ (reference sequence). V trimming: 1 base; J trimming: 6 bases; junction bases outside the gene matches: 14. The CDR3 is 18 residues long. The chain's CDR3 is CASSLGTGLRLGAGELFF. The CDR3 DNA reads as TGTGCCAGCAGCTTAGGGACAGGACTCCGCCTGGGTGCCGGGGAGCTGTTTTTT.

The CDR3 here is CASSGQGRNGYTF. The CDR3 coding sequence is TGTGCCAGCAGCGGACAGGGGCGGAATGGCTACACCTTC. V usage is TRBV5-4 and J usage is TRBJ1-2, with 9 bases that match TRBD1. CDR3 length: 13 residues. V lost 4 bases and J lost 6; bases outside the gene matches: 4. Germline V gene data show CDR1 as SGHNT and CDR2 as YYREEE (reference sequence).